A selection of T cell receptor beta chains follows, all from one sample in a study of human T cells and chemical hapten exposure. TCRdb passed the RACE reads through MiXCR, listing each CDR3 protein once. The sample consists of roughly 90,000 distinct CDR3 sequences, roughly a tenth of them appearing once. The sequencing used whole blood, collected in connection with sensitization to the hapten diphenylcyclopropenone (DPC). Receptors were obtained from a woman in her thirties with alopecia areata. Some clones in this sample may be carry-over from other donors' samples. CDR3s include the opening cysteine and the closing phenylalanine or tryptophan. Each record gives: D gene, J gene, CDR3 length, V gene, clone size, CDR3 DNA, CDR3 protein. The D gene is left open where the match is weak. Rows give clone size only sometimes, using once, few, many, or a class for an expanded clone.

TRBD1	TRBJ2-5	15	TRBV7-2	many	TGTGCCAGCAGCTTAACTTCGACAGGGCGAGAGACCCAGTACTTC	CASSLTSTGRETQYF
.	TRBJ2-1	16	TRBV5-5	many	TGTGCCAGCAGCTCGACTCCGCGGTCGGGTTCATATGAGCAGTTCTTC	CASSSTPRSGSYEQFF
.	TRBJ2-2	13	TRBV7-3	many	TGTGCCAGCAGCTTAAACTCAGCCGGGGAGCTGTTTTTT	CASSLNSAGELFF
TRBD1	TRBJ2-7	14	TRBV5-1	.	TGCGCCAGCAGCTCGGACAGGGCGTCCTACGAGCAGTACTTC	CASSSDRASYEQYF
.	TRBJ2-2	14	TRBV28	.	TGTGCCAGCAGTCTCACTACGAACACCGGGGAGCTGTTTTTT	CASSLTTNTGELFF
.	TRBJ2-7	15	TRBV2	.	TGTGCCAGCAGTGAGGGGGCTAGCACCATCTACGAGCAGTACTTC	CASSEGASTIYEQYF
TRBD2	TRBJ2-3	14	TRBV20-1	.	TGCAGTGCTAGAAAGGCGGGGGGTGAAGATACGCAGTATTTT	CSARKAGGEDTQYF
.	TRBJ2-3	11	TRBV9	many	TGTGCCAGCAGTGACACAGATACGCAGTATTTT	CASSDTDTQYF
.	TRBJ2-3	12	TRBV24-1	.	TGTGCCACCAGTGCTCGGAGAGATACGCAGTATTTT	CATSARRDTQYF
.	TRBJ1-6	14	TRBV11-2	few	TGTGCCAGCAGCTTAGGCGTATATAATTCACCCCTCCACTTT	CASSLGVYNSPLHF
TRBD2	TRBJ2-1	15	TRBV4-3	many	TGCGCCAGCAGCCAAGATTCTAGCGGGAGATTTGAGCAGTTCTTC	CASSQDSSGRFEQFF
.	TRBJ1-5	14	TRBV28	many	TGTGCCAGCAGTCCCAACAGGTTCGATCAGCCCCAGCATTTT	CASSPNRFDQPQHF
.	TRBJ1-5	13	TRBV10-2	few	TGCGCCAGCAGTGAGCAGAGAGTTCAGCCCCAGCATTTT	CASSEQRVQPQHF
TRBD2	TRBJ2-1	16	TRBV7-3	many	TGTGCCAGCAGCTTAACGTCGGGCGGGAGTAGGTATGAGCAGTTCTTC	CASSLTSGGSRYEQFF
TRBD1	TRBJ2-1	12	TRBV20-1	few	TGCAGTGCTACAGACAGGGAAGGAGAGCAGTTCTTC	CSATDREGEQFF
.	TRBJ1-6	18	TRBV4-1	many	TGCGCCAGCAGCCAAGAAAGAGGGCCCAGGGAAAAGTATTCACCCCTCCACTTT	CASSQERGPREKYSPLHF
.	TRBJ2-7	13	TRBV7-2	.	TGTGCCAGCAGCTTTGGGGCAGAGCGCGAGCAGTACTTC	CASSFGAEREQYF
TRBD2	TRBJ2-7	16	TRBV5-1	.	TGCGCCAGCAGCTTGGGACTAGCGGACCGACCCTACGAGCAGTACTTC	CASSLGLADRPYEQYF
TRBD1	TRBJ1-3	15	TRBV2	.	TGTGCCAGCAGTGAGACAGGGGGGTCTGGAAACACCATATATTTT	CASSETGGSGNTIYF
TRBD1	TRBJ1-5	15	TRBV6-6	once	TGTGCCAGCAGGACCGGGACAGCGGGCTATCAGCCCCAGCATTTT	CASRTGTAGYQPQHF
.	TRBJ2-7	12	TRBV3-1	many	TGTGCCAGCAGCCCAGGCCCCTACGAGCAGTACTTC	CASSPGPYEQYF
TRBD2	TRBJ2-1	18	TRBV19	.	TGTGCCAGTAGTACCTGGACTAGCGGGAGGGTTTACGACAATGAGCAGTTCTTC	CASSTWTSGRVYDNEQFF
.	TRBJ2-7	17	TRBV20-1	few	TGCAGTGCTAGCATGGCAGCCCGATCAATCTCGAACTACGAGCAGTACTTC	CSASMAARSISNYEQYF
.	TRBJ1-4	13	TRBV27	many	TGTGCCAGCAGGTGGGGGGCAGACGAAAAACTGTTTTTT	CASRWGADEKLFF
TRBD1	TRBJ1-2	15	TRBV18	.	TGTGCCAGCTCAGAGACAGGGGGCGACTTTTATGGCTACACCTTC	CASSETGGDFYGYTF
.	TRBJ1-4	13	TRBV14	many	TGTGCCAGCAGCCAAGTTTGGGGTGAAAAACTGTTTTTT	CASSQVWGEKLFF
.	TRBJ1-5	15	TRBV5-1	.	TGCGCCAGCAGCCCCTCGGGGTATAGCAATCAGCCCCAGCATTTT	CASSPSGYSNQPQHF
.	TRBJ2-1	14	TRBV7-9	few	TGTGCCAGCAGCTTAGTGGTCCGCCTAGGTGAGCAGTTCTTC	CASSLVVRLGEQFF
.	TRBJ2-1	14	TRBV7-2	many	TGTGCCAGCAGCCCCCCAAGCGTGGGGAGGGAGCAGTTCTTC	CASSPPSVGREQFF
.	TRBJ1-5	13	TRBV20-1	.	TGCAGTGCTATCAACAGGGCGAATCAGCCCCAGCATTTT	CSAINRANQPQHF
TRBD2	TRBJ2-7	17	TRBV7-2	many	TGTGCCAGCAGCCCACCCCGGTTTGCGGGAGGGCGCAACGAGCAGTACTTC	CASSPPRFAGGRNEQYF
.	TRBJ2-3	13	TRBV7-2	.	TGTGCCAGCAGCTTTACAATTACAGATACGCAGTATTTT	CASSFTITDTQYF
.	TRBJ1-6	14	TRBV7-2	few	TGTGCCAGCAGCTTAGAGGGCGTGACTTCACCCCTCCACTTT	CASSLEGVTSPLHF
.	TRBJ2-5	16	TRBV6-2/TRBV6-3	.	TGTGCCAGCAGTTCCACAAGGACCTCCTCGGGGGAGACCCAGTACTTC	CASSSTRTSSGETQYF